These 32 T cell receptor beta chains were all obtained from the same sample, sequenced in a study of T cell repertoires in cytomegalovirus infection. Each CDR3 protein is one row after TCRdb ran MiXCR on the reads. The table lists around 750,000 distinct CDR3 sequences, 30% to 35% of them singletons. Antigen specificity for these receptors is unknown. Sample: cultured CD8+ T cells from PBMCs, taken from culture after CMV antigen stimulation. Receptors were obtained from a human donor in good health (CMV status not recorded). Some clones in this sample may be carry-over from other donors' samples.

For this clonotype: This may arise from a read error, as a much more abundant clone is one base away. V and J are TRBV7-2 and TRBJ1-2; the D is unclear. Germline CDR1 and CDR2: SGHTA and FQGNSA. This CDR3 contains 13 residues. V gave up 6 bases and J gave up 2 bases, with 10 bases separating them. This CDR3 reads CASRPPRNYGYTF. For the CDR3, the DNA is TGTGCCAGCAGGCCCCCCCGCAACTATGGCTACACCTTC.

The chain is built from TRBV7-9 and TRBJ2-1; 7 nucleotides line up with TRBD2. This CDR3 has 15 residues. Germline loops: CDR1 SEHNR, CDR2 FQNEAQ (reference sequence). J was trimmed by 4 bases and V by 1 base; bases with no gene match: 4. CDR3 in DNA: TGTGCCAGCAGCTTAGTGGCTAGCGGTTACAATGAGCAGTTCTTC. This translates into CASSLVASGYNEQFF.

This clonotype was counted at least ten times. The rearrangement joins TRBV7-8 to TRBJ2-3; 14 bases are shared with TRBD2. The length of the CDR3 is 16 residues. CDR1 is SGHVS and CDR2 is FQNEAQ in the germline V gene. V shed 4 bases, J shed 3 bases, and the junction held 3 bases outside the gene matches. DNA of the CDR3: TGTGCCAGCAGCTATGGGACTAGCGGGGGAACAGATACGCAGTATTTT. Its translation is CASSYGTSGGTDTQYF.

CDR3 residues: CAISERLLQGNEQFF. CDR3 nucleotides: TGTGCCATCAGTGAGAGACTACTCCAGGGCAATGAGCAGTTCTTC. The rearrangement links TRBV10-3 to TRBJ2-1; D may be TRBD1 or TRBD2 (5 bases each). The CDR3 contains 15 residues. Trimming removed 2 bases at V and 6 bases at J, with 14 bases between. Germline V gene sequence: CDR1 ENHRY, CDR2 SYGVKD.

The rearrangement links TRBV6-6 to TRBJ1-1; TRBD1 aligns across 8 bases. The CDR3 is 13 amino acids. Germline assignment: CDR1 MNHNY and CDR2 SVGAGI (reference sequence). V gave up 6 bases and J gave up 10 bases; unmatched junction bases: 10. In nucleotides, the CDR3 is TGTGCCAGCAGCCCCACCGGGACAGGAGGAGCTTTCTTT. Translating gives CASSPTGTGGAFF.

This chain connects TRBV4-1 to TRBJ2-5; a possible D gene is TRBD2 (6 bases). V lost 0 bases, J lost 9 bases, and 14 bases lay in between. This CDR3 is built from 14 residues. Germline CDR1 and CDR2: MGHRA and YSYEKL. CDR3 sequence: CASSQDGGERAQYF. The CDR3 DNA reads as TGCGCCAGCAGCCAAGATGGAGGGGAAAGGGCCCAGTACTTC.

The chain has TRBV6-6 and TRBJ2-1; the D gene is possibly TRBD2 (7 bases). Trimming pared 8 bases from V and 2 bases from J, leaving 28 bases between. CDR1 is MNHNY, CDR2 SVGAGI, per germline (reference sequence). This CDR3 is built from 19 residues. The DNA for the CDR3 is TGTGCCAGCCTTACGACGACTAGCTGGGGGCTAACCCCCTACAATGAGCAGTTCTTC. It translates to CASLTTTSWGLTPYNEQFF.

This clonotype was seen many times. This rearrangement joins TRBV4-3 to TRBJ2-2; D is ambiguous. Germline loops: CDR1 LGHNA, CDR2 YSLEER. The CDR3 totals 13 residues. The V and J ends lost 0 bases and 6 bases respectively, with 5 bases between them. The CDR3: CASSQDDPGELFF. The CDR3 coding sequence is TGCGCCAGCAGCCAAGATGACCCCGGGGAGCTGTTTTTT.

To note about this clonotype: This CDR3 is missing its conserved last phenylalanine or tryptophan, likely due to a read error. The chain combines TRBV7-2 with TRBJ2-1; unclear D gene. Trimming cost V 9 bases and J 0 bases, with 9 bases left between them. This CDR3 has 13 residues. The V gene's germline CDR1 is SGHTA and CDR2 FQGNSA. The CDR3 DNA follows: TGTGCCAGTAGCAGAAGCTCCTACAATGAGCAGTTCCTC. Amino acids: CASSRSSYNEQFL.

In the case of this clonotype: This could be a read error, since a much larger clone is one nucleotide away. The J gene is TRBJ2-2, the V gene TRBV7-8, with D possibly matching TRBD2 (6 bases). The CDR3 extends over 15 amino acids. The germline V gene has CDR1 SGHVS and CDR2 FQNEAQ. CDR3 amino acids: CASSLGSGLGGDLFF. The CDR3 region has the DNA TGTGCCAGCAGCTTAGGGTCTGGGTTGGGCGGGGACCTGTTTTTT.

This chain uses TRBV14 with TRBJ1-1; 8 bases line up with TRBD1. The CDR3 consists of 18 residues. Trimming at V came to 0 bases and at J to 0 bases, leaving 9 bases not matched to a gene. Germline CDR1 and CDR2: SGHDN and FVKESK. The CDR3 nucleotides read TGTGCCAGCAGCCAAGAATATGCCGAGACAGGGGTGAACACTGAAGCTTTCTTT. Residues: CASSQEYAETGVNTEAFF.

The table lists this clonotype with many counts. J is TRBJ1-2 and V is TRBV12-3 or TRBV12-4, with D possibly being TRBD1 (5 bases). V gave up 3 bases and J gave up 6 bases, with 17 bases separating them. CDR3 length: 15 amino acids. The CDR3 DNA reads TGTGCCAGCAGTTTTGGGGGATCCGTGACTGATGGCTACACCTTC. Translated: CASSFGGSVTDGYTF.

V is TRBV7-6 and J is TRBJ1-6; 7 positions agree with TRBD1. The CDR3 has 15 amino acids. From germline, CDR1 is SGHVS and CDR2 FNYEAQ. The V gene end was trimmed by 4 bases and the J gene end by 7 bases; junction bases not matched to a gene: 7. DNA of the CDR3: TGTGCCAGCAGCTCCCGCCTGACAGGGAATTCACCCCTCCACTTT. Protein: CASSSRLTGNSPLHF.

This sequence joins TRBV10-3 and TRBJ2-6, with 10 bases identical to TRBD2. Germline-derived CDR1 and CDR2 are ENHRY and SYGVKD. The trim removed 1 base at V and 0 bases at J, leaving 6 bases unmatched. The CDR3 is made up of 19 amino acids. CDR3 in DNA: TGTGCCATCAGTGAGTGGAATAGCGGGGGGAGCTCTGGGGCCAACGTCCTGACTTTC. Translation gives CAISEWNSGGSSGANVLTF.

The chain combines TRBV19 with TRBJ2-5, with no clear D. Trimming took 3 bases from V and 1 from J, leaving 15 bases between them. This CDR3 is built from 16 residues. Per germline, CDR1 LNHDA and CDR2 SQIVND (reference sequence). CDR3 nucleotide sequence: TGTGCCAGTAGTATCGGTCCGCAGGTGGTCCAAGAGACCCAGTACTTC. It codes for CASSIGPQVVQETQYF.

V gene TRBV25-1 combines with J gene TRBJ1-1; D unclear. CDR3 length: 15 amino acids. The germline gives CDR1 MGHDK, CDR2 SYGVNS. Trimming left V 0 bases short and J 3 bases short, with 11 bases between. This chain's CDR3 is CASSEYGVLDTEAFF. For the CDR3, the DNA is TGTGCCAGCAGTGAATACGGGGTATTGGACACTGAAGCTTTCTTT.

The chain has TRBV20-1 and TRBJ1-2, with TRBD1 matching 8 bases. Trimming removed 6 bases from V and 3 bases from J; junction bases left unmatched: 6. The CDR3 contains 13 residues. Germline CDR1 and CDR2: DFQATT and SNEGSKA (reference sequence). The CDR3 is CSARTGWDYGYTF. The CDR3 DNA follows: TGCAGTGCCAGGACAGGGTGGGACTATGGCTACACCTTC.

A note on this clonotype: One base away lies a much larger clone, so this may be a sequencing read error. The chain couples TRBV7-2 to TRBJ2-1, with 7 bases fitting TRBD1. The CDR3 extends over 18 amino acids. Trimming at V came to 1 base and at J to 0 bases, leaving 9 bases not matched to a gene. The germline V gene encodes CDR1 SGHTA and CDR2 FQGNSA. DNA of the CDR3: TGTACCAGCAGCTTAGGCCCTAAAGGGGGCAGCTCCTACAATGAGCAGTTCTTC. This translates into CTSSLGPKGGSSYNEQFF.

The chain recombines TRBV28 with TRBJ2-5; TRBD1 matches 12 bases. V lost 10 bases to trimming and J lost 5 bases; unmatched junction nucleotides: 11. The CDR3 length is 15 residues. Germline V gives CDR1 MDHEN, CDR2 SYDVKM. CDR3 nucleotides: TGTGCCACCACGCCAGGGACAGGGGGCAGGGAGACCCAGTACTTC. Protein sequence: CATTPGTGGRETQYF.

About this clonotype itself: This may be a read error: a much more frequent sequence differs by one nucleotide. The gene calls are TRBV12-3 or TRBV12-4 and TRBJ2-1; 9 bases match TRBD1. V trimming: 7 bases; J trimming: 4 bases; junction bases outside the gene matches: 8. This CDR3 has 15 amino acids. CDR3 amino acids: CASTVTGGAYNEQFF. Here the CDR3 DNA reads TGTGCCAGCACCGTAACAGGGGGCGCATACAATGAGCAGTTCTTC.

The chain is built from TRBV4-3 and TRBJ1-2; weak D call: TRBD1 (5 bases). This CDR3 spans 15 amino acids. V was shortened by 0 bases and J by 4 bases, with 12 bases between the two germline ends. Germline CDR1 is LGHNA and CDR2 is YSLEER. The DNA for the CDR3 is TGCGCCAGCAGCCAAGATTGGGGCAGTCGCTATGGCTACACCTTC. Protein sequence: CASSQDWGSRYGYTF.

The sample holds a few counts of this clonotype. V gene TRBV6-6 combines with J gene TRBJ1-5; D unresolved. Germline-derived CDR1 and CDR2 are MNHNY and SVGAGI (reference sequence). The CDR3 is 15 residues long. V was shortened by 7 bases and J by 2 bases, with 15 bases between the two germline ends. CDR3 in amino acids: CASNFGEARNQPQHF. Here the CDR3 DNA reads TGTGCCAGCAATTTCGGGGAGGCACGCAATCAGCCCCAGCATTTT.

A word on this clonotype: A read error may explain this, as a much larger clone is one base away. The chain is built from TRBV7-9 and TRBJ2-6; no definite D call. This CDR3 region has 14 residues. The germline V gene has CDR1 SEHNR and CDR2 FQNEAQ (reference sequence). CDR3 nucleotides: TGTGTCAGCAGCTTAAATGCTGGGGCCAACGTCCTGACTTTC. This sequence encodes CVSSLNAGANVLTF.

The chain uses TRBV7-6 and TRBJ1-5; D unclear. Germline assignment: CDR1 SGHVS and CDR2 FNYEAQ. The CDR3 contains 16 residues. V lost 1 base and J 0 bases, leaving 10 bases between the germline ends. CDR3 nucleotide sequence: TGTGCCAGCAGCTTAGGAGGCATCCATAGCAATCAGCCCCAGCATTTT. This translates into CASSLGGIHSNQPQHF.

J is TRBJ2-3 and V is TRBV7-6; D call uncertain. The CDR3 covers 15 residues. Germline V gene lookup returns CDR1 SGHVS and CDR2 FNYEAQ. Trimming removed 2 bases from V and 5 bases from J, with 14 bases in between. CDR3 DNA sequence: TGTGCCAGCAGCTTAAGGGAAGGTCCGATAGATACGCAGTATTTT. Translated, it gives CASSLREGPIDTQYF.

The chain is built from TRBV15 and TRBJ2-1; D might be TRBD2 (5 bases). Trimming took off 5 bases at V and 3 bases at J, with 17 bases between the two ends. The CDR3 runs 16 residues. CDR1 LNHNV and CDR2 YYDKDF come from the germline V gene (reference sequence). CDR3 sequence (DNA): TGTGCCACCAGCCGAGGGCTAGGTCCCGTCTACAATGAGCAGTTCTTC. It is translated as CATSRGLGPVYNEQFF.

This clonotype was picked up many times. The chain uses TRBV7-2 and TRBJ1-2, with D possibly being TRBD1 (6 bases). Germline V gives CDR1 SGHTA, CDR2 FQGNSA. This CDR3 has 14 residues. The ends were cut back, 4 bases at V and 1 base at J, with 10 bases in the middle. In nucleotides, the CDR3 is TGTGCCAGCAGCTCGAGACAGGATAACTATGGCTACACCTTC. As protein: CASSSRQDNYGYTF. The full variable domain, its missing parts supplied by reference TRBV7-2 and TRBJ1-2, is GAGVSQSPSNKVTEKGKDVELRCDPISGHTALYWYRQSLGQGLEFLIYFQGNSAPDKSGLPSDRFSAERTGGSVSTLTIQRTQQEDSAVYLCASSSRQDNYGYTFGSGTRLTVV.

Ten or more counts support this clonotype. The CDR3 DNA follows: TGTGCCAGTGCAGGGGGGAGAATCAGGCCTTACTCTGGGGCCAACGTCCTGACTTTC. Translated, it gives CASAGGRIRPYSGANVLTF. This chain links TRBV2 with TRBJ2-6, with a possible D match to TRBD1 (7 bases). The CDR3 is 19 residues long. Germline loops: CDR1 SNHLY, CDR2 FYNNEI. The germline V and J ends were trimmed by 9 bases and 0 bases, with 24 bases remaining between them.

There are a few counts of this clonotype. The chain employs TRBV19 and TRBJ1-2; tentative D call: TRBD1 (5 bases). The CDR3 is 14 residues long. Per germline, CDR1 LNHDA and CDR2 SQIVND (reference sequence). Between the trimmed V and J ends, which lost 7 bases and 5 bases, there was a span of 17 bases. CDR3 sequence: CASTPGLTGYGYTF. CDR3 nucleotide sequence: TGTGCCAGTACCCCGGGGCTGACCGGGTATGGCTACACCTTC.

CDR3 residues: CASTENLADTQYF. The CDR3 DNA follows: TGTGCCAGCACCGAAAATCTGGCAGATACGCAGTATTTT. V and J are TRBV6-1 and TRBJ2-3; no firm D call. Germline values: CDR1 MNHNS, CDR2 SASEGT. This CDR3 is 13 amino acids long. Trimming removed 7 bases from V and 4 bases from J, with 12 bases in between.

V is TRBV27 and J is TRBJ2-5; no firm D call. This CDR3 spans 15 amino acids. Germline V gene sequence: CDR1 MNHEY, CDR2 SMNVEV (reference sequence). V lost 4 bases to trimming and J lost 5 bases, with 17 bases between them. In DNA, the CDR3 is TGTGCCAGCAGTTCTTTCAGAATGAGGAAGGAGACCCAGTACTTC. This sequence encodes CASSSFRMRKETQYF.

V and J are TRBV7-9 and TRBJ2-7; tentatively, D is TRBD1 or TRBD2 (5 bases each). Germline CDR1 and CDR2: SEHNR and FQNEAQ (reference sequence). V was pared by 6 bases and J by 6 bases, with 12 bases between. CDR3 length: 12 residues. This CDR3 reads CASRDGTAEQYF. The CDR3 DNA reads as TGTGCCAGCAGGGATGGGACCGCCGAGCAGTACTTC.